The sample holds a few counts of the clone carrying this TCR beta chain. This CDR3 has 15 amino acids. After removal of 4 bases from V and 4 bases from J, the junction contained 4 bases not matched to a gene. The sample originates from a study of blood T cells in healthy people across ages. Then a second PCR, running roughly 7 to 11 cycles, was carried out with a sample-barcoded 5' primer and a J-beta primer mix. Each CDR3 protein is one row after TCRdb ran MiXCR on the 5' RACE reads. Among around 710,000 distinct CDR3 sequences listed, approximately 43% were seen once. Per sample, extraction of total RNA gave at least 6 micrograms in every case.

The TCR originated in a woman in her sixties in good health. J is TRBJ2-6 and V is TRBV12-3 or TRBV12-4; 7 positions agree with TRBD1. Sequencing used blood. CDR3 nucleotides: TGTGCCAGCAGTTCTACAGGGGCAGGGGCCAACGTCCTGACTTTC. Translation gives CASSSTGAGANVLTF.